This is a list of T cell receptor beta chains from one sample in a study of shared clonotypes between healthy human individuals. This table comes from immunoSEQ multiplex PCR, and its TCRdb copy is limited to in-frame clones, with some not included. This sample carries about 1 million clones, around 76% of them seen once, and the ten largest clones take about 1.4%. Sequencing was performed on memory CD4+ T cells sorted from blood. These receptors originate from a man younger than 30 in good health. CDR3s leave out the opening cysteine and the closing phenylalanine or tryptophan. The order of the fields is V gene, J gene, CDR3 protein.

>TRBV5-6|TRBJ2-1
ASSLGSASYNEQF
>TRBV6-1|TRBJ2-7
ASSELGITSYEQY
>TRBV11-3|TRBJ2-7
ASRYPGQGSYYEQY
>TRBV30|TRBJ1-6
ACTRGGDSPLH
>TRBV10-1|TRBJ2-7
ASSEYRGNYEQY
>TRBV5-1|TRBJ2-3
ASSLSTPHTDTQY
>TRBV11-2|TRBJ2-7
ASRERTGWGEQY
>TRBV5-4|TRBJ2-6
ASSPALNVLT
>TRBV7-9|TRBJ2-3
ASTSKGSTDTQY
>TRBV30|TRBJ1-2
AWRTGANYGYT
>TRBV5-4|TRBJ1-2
ASSLVAGNYGYT
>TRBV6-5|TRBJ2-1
ASTRTSGSYNEQF
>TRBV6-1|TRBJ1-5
ASSELEALQPGQRNQPQH
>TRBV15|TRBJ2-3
ATSRDLAGVRDTQY
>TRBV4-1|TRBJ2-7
ASSQALGVQLYEQY